Listed below are T cell receptor beta chains from one sample, sequenced in a study of blood T cell repertoires in COVID-19. TCRdb's table, derived via immunoSEQ multiplex PCR, lists solely in-frame clones and lacks some. The sample yields 39,000 or so clones, 81% seen once. Material: peripheral blood. These receptors were collected from a man in his forties with active or convalescent COVID-19. Each CDR3 is given with its conserved first and last residue. The D gene is left open where the match is weak. Part of the rows lack a size; the others show once, few, many or a class for expanded clones.

j_call: TRBJ2-3; d_call: -; clone_size: -; v_call: TRBV7-9; cdr3_aa: CASSLRTGVSSSTDTQYF; cdr3_nt: TGTGCCAGCAGCCTACGGACTGGAGTTTCTTCTAGCACAGATACGCAGTATTTT
j_call: TRBJ1-5; d_call: -; clone_size: once; v_call: TRBV6-2/TRBV6-3; cdr3_aa: CASSYRAGNNQPQHF; cdr3_nt: TGTGCCAGCAGTTACCGGGCAGGGAACAATCAGCCCCAGCATTTT
j_call: TRBJ1-2; d_call: -; clone_size: -; v_call: TRBV5-1; cdr3_aa: CASSSGVEGAPHGYTF; cdr3_nt: TGCGCCAGCAGTTCGGGGGTGGAGGGAGCCCCCCATGGCTACACCTTC
j_call: TRBJ1-6; d_call: -; clone_size: -; v_call: TRBV25-1; cdr3_aa: CASTLANNSPLHF; cdr3_nt: TGTGCCAGCACCTTGGCCAATAATTCACCCCTCCACTTT
j_call: TRBJ1-4; d_call: TRBD1; clone_size: -; v_call: TRBV5-5; cdr3_aa: CASSLRQGAWEKLFF; cdr3_nt: TGTGCCAGCAGCTTAAGACAGGGGGCTTGGGAAAAACTGTTTTTT
j_call: TRBJ2-3; d_call: -; clone_size: -; v_call: TRBV2; cdr3_aa: CASSFPGQGDTQYF; cdr3_nt: TGTGCCAGCAGCTTCCCAGGGCAGGGAGATACGCAGTATTTT
j_call: TRBJ2-7; d_call: TRBD2; clone_size: -; v_call: TRBV15; cdr3_aa: CATSTTFGGAYEQYF; cdr3_nt: TGTGCCACCAGCACTACCTTCGGGGGGGCCTACGAGCAGTACTTC
j_call: TRBJ1-2; d_call: TRBD1; clone_size: -; v_call: TRBV6-5; cdr3_aa: CASSYRDRVVDGYTF; cdr3_nt: TGTGCCAGCAGTTACCGGGACAGGGTTGTTGATGGCTACACCTTC
j_call: TRBJ1-6; d_call: -; clone_size: -; v_call: TRBV9; cdr3_aa: CASSGLQDASSPLHF; cdr3_nt: TGTGCCAGCAGCGGATTACAGGACGCGAGTTCACCCCTCCACTTT
j_call: TRBJ2-7; d_call: -; clone_size: -; v_call: TRBV5-1; cdr3_aa: CASSSTTAGYEQYF; cdr3_nt: TGCGCCAGCAGCTCTACGACAGCAGGGTACGAGCAGTACTTC
j_call: TRBJ2-2; d_call: -; clone_size: -; v_call: TRBV7-9; cdr3_aa: CASSLYGGKDTGELFF; cdr3_nt: TGTGCCAGCAGCTTATATGGCGGGAAGGACACCGGGGAGCTGTTTTTT
j_call: TRBJ1-2; d_call: -; clone_size: -; v_call: TRBV5-6; cdr3_aa: CASSYPDPKRGYTF; cdr3_nt: TGTGCCAGCAGTTACCCCGACCCGAAGCGGGGCTACACCTTC
j_call: TRBJ2-3; d_call: TRBD1; clone_size: -; v_call: TRBV27; cdr3_aa: CASSKQGGLDTQYF; cdr3_nt: TGTGCCAGCAGTAAACAGGGGGGTTTGGATACGCAGTATTTT
j_call: TRBJ2-3; d_call: TRBD2; clone_size: once; v_call: TRBV5-1; cdr3_aa: CASSFGRGGDTQYF; cdr3_nt: TGCGCCAGCAGCTTCGGGAGGGGGGGAGATACGCAGTATTTT
j_call: TRBJ2-7; d_call: TRBD2; clone_size: -; v_call: TRBV2; cdr3_aa: CAIRGLAGIGQYF; cdr3_nt: TGTGCCATACGAGGACTAGCGGGAATCGGGCAGTACTTC
j_call: TRBJ2-2; d_call: TRBD2; clone_size: -; v_call: TRBV10-3; cdr3_aa: CAIGSGTREPGELFF; cdr3_nt: TGTGCCATCGGGTCCGGGACTAGAGAGCCCGGGGAGCTGTTTTTT
j_call: TRBJ2-7; d_call: TRBD1; clone_size: -; v_call: TRBV5-1; cdr3_aa: CASSRDRGSSYEQYF; cdr3_nt: TGCGCCAGCAGCCGGGACAGGGGTAGCTCCTACGAGCAGTACTTC
j_call: TRBJ1-6; d_call: -; clone_size: -; v_call: TRBV5-4; cdr3_aa: CASSLEGDGSPLHF; cdr3_nt: TGTGCCAGCAGCTTAGAGGGGGATGGTTCACCCCTCCACTTT
j_call: TRBJ2-7; d_call: -; clone_size: -; v_call: TRBV18; cdr3_aa: CASSLSLYEQYF; cdr3_nt: TGTGCCAGCTCTCTCTCACTGTACGAGCAGTACTTC
j_call: TRBJ1-3; d_call: -; clone_size: -; v_call: TRBV30; cdr3_aa: CAWSHAGPSGNTIYF; cdr3_nt: TGTGCCTGGAGTCACGCGGGTCCCTCTGGAAACACCATATATTTT
j_call: TRBJ2-2; d_call: TRBD1; clone_size: -; v_call: TRBV4-1; cdr3_aa: CASSQDRGAGGNTGELFF; cdr3_nt: TGCGCCAGCAGCCAAGATCGTGGTGCAGGGGGGAACACCGGGGAGCTGTTTTTT
j_call: TRBJ1-2; d_call: -; clone_size: -; v_call: TRBV29-1; cdr3_aa: CSVEDGVSGRGYTF; cdr3_nt: TGCAGCGTTGAAGACGGGGTCAGCGGGCGCGGCTACACCTTC
j_call: TRBJ2-5; d_call: -; clone_size: -; v_call: TRBV12-3/TRBV12-4; cdr3_aa: CASRPDVQGTQYF; cdr3_nt: TGTGCCAGCAGGCCGGACGTTCAGGGGACCCAGTACTTC
j_call: TRBJ2-7; d_call: TRBD1; clone_size: -; v_call: TRBV9; cdr3_aa: CASSRGQDYSYEQYF; cdr3_nt: TGTGCCAGCAGCCGGGGACAGGACTACTCCTACGAGCAGTACTTC
j_call: TRBJ2-5; d_call: -; clone_size: -; v_call: TRBV9; cdr3_aa: CASSVAAGQETQYF; cdr3_nt: TGTGCCAGCAGCGTAGCGGCGGGGCAAGAGACCCAGTACTTC